The entry below gives a single T cell receptor beta chain sequence along with its context. The target antigen is unknown. The protocol was immunoSEQ multiplex PCR, while the TCRdb copy is restricted to in-frame clones and leaves out a portion. The sample holds tens of thousands of clones, about 90% seen once. The record originates from a study of T cells in localized non-small cell lung cancer. Findings and limits, study-wide: A raised T cell density in blood coincided with lengthier overall survival.

Trimming shortened V by 2 bases and J by 5 bases, and 12 bases separated the two germline ends. This CDR3 is built from 14 residues. Germline CDR1 MNHEY, CDR2 SVGAGI. This chain links TRBV6-5 with TRBJ1-2, with TRBD1 as a possible D gene (6 bases). Material: peripheral blood, obtained before any cancer treatment. The sequence was collected from a female donor over 55 with stage I lung adenocarcinoma. The CDR3 DNA is TGTGCCAGCAGTTACGGACAGAGCCAATATGGCTACACCTTC. Translating it yields CASSYGQSQYGYTF.